This T cell receptor (beta chain) was found in a study of identical twins. General observations from the study: Conclusions leaned on cross-sectional statistical analysis and did not track the same donors over time.

Germline V gene data show CDR1 as SGHKS and CDR2 as YYEKEE (reference sequence). V lost 4 bases and J 1 base, leaving 8 bases between the germline ends. This CDR3 region has 13 residues. In regard to this clonotype: What it recognizes is unknown.

In TCRdb, the 5' RACE reads were re-called with MiXCR into one record per CDR3 protein. The repertoire has roughly 250,000 distinct CDR3 sequences, 11% to 15% of them found once; the top ten carry approximately 10%. The source is a woman in her late teens or twenties in good health. Sample: memory (CD45RO+) T cells sorted from blood. The chain employs TRBV5-5 and TRBJ1-1; no clear D gene. The chain's CDR3 is CASSIRRNTEAFF. The DNA for the CDR3 is TGTGCCAGCAGCATTAGGCGGAACACTGAAGCTTTCTTT.